The 32 T cell receptor beta chains below come from one sample, sequenced in a study of cytomegalovirus exposure and HLA in healthy donors. Vbeta (60) and Jbeta (13) primers were used in the PCR. This table comes from immunoSEQ multiplex PCR, and its TCRdb copy is limited to in-frame clones, with some not included. The sample has about 160,000 clones; 79% are singletons. The sample was PBMCs. The receptors originated from a middle-aged man in good health and CMV-seronegative.

The chain joins TRBV7-9 to TRBJ2-7, with a tentative D call TRBD2 (5 bases). Germline CDR1 reads SEHNR; CDR2 reads FQNEAQ (reference sequence). This CDR3 is built from 15 residues. V lost 1 base and J 2 bases, leaving 12 bases between the germline ends. This CDR3 reads CASSLVGLATYEQYF. The CDR3 bases are TGTGCCAGCAGCTTAGTTGGCCTAGCAACCTACGAGCAGTACTTC.

The CDR3 reads CASSLGAGPGNEQFF. CDR3 coding DNA: TGTGCCAGCAGCTTGGGAGCGGGACCGGGCAATGAGCAGTTCTTC. V is TRBV5-4 and J is TRBJ2-1; 7 nucleotides match TRBD2. The CDR3 runs 15 residues. The germline V gene has CDR1 SGHNT and CDR2 YYREEE (reference sequence). V trimming: 0 bases; J trimming: 6 bases; junction bases outside the gene matches: 6.

This chain links TRBV7-9 with TRBJ1-1; TRBD1 agrees at 8 bases. V shed 0 bases, J shed 4 bases, and the junction held 7 bases outside the gene matches. The CDR3 extends over 16 amino acids. Germline values: CDR1 SEHNR, CDR2 FQNEAQ (reference sequence). The CDR3 DNA is TGTGCCAGCAGCTTAGCGGGCCAGGGGGCAATCACTGAAGCTTTCTTT. Translation: CASSLAGQGAITEAFF.

This chain joins TRBV28 and TRBJ2-1; tentatively, D is TRBD1 (5 bases). In germline, CDR1 is MDHEN, CDR2 SYDVKM. CDR3 length: 16 amino acids. V lost 4 bases and J 6 bases, leaving 19 bases between the germline ends. The CDR3 sequence is CASSSQWGQQPNEQFF. The CDR3 DNA is TGTGCCAGCAGTTCCCAGTGGGGCCAGCAACCCAATGAGCAGTTCTTC.

For the CDR3, the DNA is TGTGCCAGTAGTATAACCCGGACAGGGAATCGCGAGCAGTACTTC. Its translation is CASSITRTGNREQYF. The rearrangement links TRBV19 to TRBJ2-7; 8 bases fit TRBD1. The ends lost 2 bases at V and 6 bases at J; junction bases unmatched: 9. Germline V gene lookup returns CDR1 LNHDA and CDR2 SQIVND (reference sequence). The CDR3 runs 15 residues. The variable domain in full, with the rest retrieved from reference TRBV19 and TRBJ2-7, is DGGITQSPKYLFRKEGQNVTLSCEQNLNHDAMYWYRQDPGQGLRLIYYSQIVNDFQKGDIAEGYSVSREKKESFPLTVTSAQKNPTAFYLCASSITRTGNREQYFGPGTRLTVT.

V is TRBV11-3 and J is TRBJ2-3; 10 bases align to TRBD2. Germline V gene lookup returns CDR1 SGHNT and CDR2 YENEEA. The J segment lost 4 bases and the V segment lost 3 bases, leaving 10 bases of the junction unmatched. This CDR3 has 17 residues. CDR3: CASSFSASGSPPDTQYF. CDR3 sequence (DNA): TGTGCCAGCAGCTTTTCCGCTAGCGGGAGCCCGCCAGATACGCAGTATTTT. Full variable domain (remainder filled in from reference TRBV11-3 and TRBJ2-3): EAGVVQSPRYKIIEKKQPVAFWCNPISGHNTLYWYLQNLGQGPELLIRYENEEAVDDSQLPKDRFSAERLKGVDSTLKIQPAELGDSAVYLCASSFSASGSPPDTQYFGPGTRLTVL.

The chain recombines TRBV27 with TRBJ2-1; 7 nucleotides agree with TRBD2. This CDR3 contains 13 residues. CDR1 is MNHEY, CDR2 SMNVEV, per germline (reference sequence). After removal of 10 bases from V and 4 bases from J, the junction contained 7 bases not matched to a gene. The CDR3 sequence is CAISREGYNEQFF. The CDR3 DNA follows: TGTGCCATCTCCAGGGAGGGATACAATGAGCAGTTCTTC.

The chain employs TRBV7-9 and TRBJ1-3, with D tentatively TRBD1 (6 bases). Trimming cost V 5 bases and J 5 bases, with 13 bases left between them. The CDR3 consists of 14 residues. CDR1 and CDR2 (germline): SEHNR, FQNEAQ (reference sequence). CDR3 protein: CASSAGELRNTIYF. CDR3 nucleotide sequence: TGTGCCAGCAGCGCAGGGGAGTTAAGAAACACCATATATTTT. Full variable domain (remainder filled in from reference TRBV7-9 and TRBJ1-3): DTGVSQNPRHKITKRGQNVTFRCDPISEHNRLYWYRQTLGQGPEFLTYFQNEAQLEKSRLLSDRFSAERPKGSFSTLEIQRTEQGDSAMYLCASSAGELRNTIYFGEGSWLTVV.

In DNA form, the CDR3 reads TGTGCCAGCTTCCCCGCACCGGGGTACGAGCAGTACTTC. Amino acid sequence: CASFPAPGYEQYF. The chain recombines TRBV6-6 with TRBJ2-7; perhaps TRBD2 as D (5 bases). Germline V CDR1 and CDR2: MNHNY, SVGAGI (reference sequence). The V end was cut by 8 bases, the J end by 4 bases, with 15 bases between. CDR3 length: 13 amino acids.

This chain links TRBV6-1 with TRBJ1-4; 8 nucleotides align to TRBD1. From germline, CDR1 is MNHNS and CDR2 SASEGT. J lost 3 bases, V lost 4 bases, and 4 bases had no gene match. CDR3 length equals 15 residues. The CDR3 DNA sequence: TGTGCCAGCAGTGGGACGACAGGGGCTAATGAAAAACTGTTTTTT. This gives the protein CASSGTTGANEKLFF.

The chain uses TRBV5-1 and TRBJ2-7, with 8 bases lining up with TRBD2. The junction had 6 bases not matched to a gene; V was cut back by 4 bases and J by 3 bases. The V gene's germline CDR1 is SGHRS and CDR2 YFSETQ. The CDR3 is 14 amino acids. The CDR3: CASSPRGGLYEQYF. DNA of the CDR3: TGCGCCAGCAGCCCCCGGGGGGGCCTCTACGAGCAGTACTTC.

With respect to this clone: Different DNA sequences within this sample yield the same CDR3. The chain joins TRBV7-9 to TRBJ2-7; possibly TRBD1 for D (6 bases). Trimming took 6 bases from V and 3 from J, leaving 12 bases between them. The CDR3 runs 13 residues. The germline V gene encodes CDR1 SEHNR and CDR2 FQNEAQ (reference sequence). The CDR3 DNA reads as TGTGCCAGCAGTCCACCGGACAGCTACGAGCAGTACTTC. This encodes CASSPPDSYEQYF.

The chain has TRBV28 and TRBJ2-3; 10 bases align to TRBD1. There are 16 residues in the CDR3. J gave up 3 bases and V 6 bases, and 9 bases lay outside the gene matches. Per germline, CDR1 MDHEN and CDR2 SYDVKM. Here the CDR3 DNA reads TGTGCCAGCAGAGGCCCATCGGGACAGGGGACAGATACGCAGTATTTT. Its translation is CASRGPSGQGTDTQYF.

This clone was found once. V is TRBV5-1 and J is TRBJ2-4, with 7 bases aligning to TRBD1. The J segment lost 3 bases and the V segment lost 1 base, leaving 1 base of the junction unmatched. The CDR3 spans 14 residues. The V gene's germline CDR1 is SGHRS and CDR2 YFSETQ. The CDR3 sequence: CASSLTGDKNIQYF. In DNA form, the CDR3 reads TGCGCCAGCAGCTTGACAGGGGACAAAAACATTCAGTACTTC.

About this clone: At one end, the junction sequence differs from germline, possibly due to a read error. The V call is TRBV6-5, the J call TRBJ2-1, with 8 nucleotides matching TRBD2. Per germline, CDR1 MNHEY and CDR2 SVGAGI. The CDR3 sequence is 12 residues long. CDR3 amino acids: CASSYSTSELFF. The CDR3 nucleotides are TGTGCCAGCAGTTACTCGACTAGCGAGCTGTTCTTC.

The chain uses TRBV7-2 and TRBJ2-7, with 10 bases that match TRBD2. Germline loops: CDR1 SGHTA, CDR2 FQGNSA. This CDR3 has 14 amino acids. J lost 4 bases, V lost 3 bases, and 3 bases had no gene match. As DNA, the CDR3 is TGTGCCAGCAGCTTCTCAGCGGGAGGGTACGAGCAGTACTTC. This gives the protein CASSFSAGGYEQYF.

The chain couples TRBV5-1 to TRBJ2-7; 11 nucleotides match TRBD2. The CDR3 length is 15 residues. CDR1 and CDR2 from the germline V gene are SGHRS and YFSETQ. With V trimmed by 0 bases and J by 4 bases, 3 bases remained unmatched. CDR3 sequence: CASSLGTSGRYEQYF. The DNA for the CDR3 is TGCGCCAGCAGCTTGGGGACTAGCGGGCGGTACGAGCAGTACTTC.

The chain is built from TRBV2 and TRBJ2-3; 8 bases are a match to TRBD1. The CDR3 spans 14 residues. Germline values: CDR1 SNHLY, CDR2 FYNNEI. The junction had 6 bases not matched to a gene; V was cut back by 7 bases and J by 3 bases. CDR3 protein: CASTAGGATDTQYF. In DNA, the CDR3 is TGTGCCAGCACTGCAGGGGGCGCGACAGATACGCAGTATTTT.

The J gene is TRBJ2-7, the V gene TRBV6-1; 10 bases agree with TRBD2. The CDR3 runs 14 residues. J lost 5 bases, V lost 6 bases, and 7 bases had no gene match. Germline V CDR1 and CDR2: MNHNS, SASEGT. The CDR3 here is CASRASGRAHEQYF. As DNA, the CDR3 is TGTGCCAGCAGAGCAAGCGGGAGGGCCCACGAGCAGTACTTC.

This chain connects TRBV27 to TRBJ2-3, with D possibly matching TRBD1 (6 bases). The CDR3 spans 13 residues. Trimming removed 6 bases from V and 3 bases from J, with 10 bases in between. CDR1 and CDR2 (germline): MNHEY, SMNVEV (reference sequence). The CDR3 reads CASRKTGTDTQYF. CDR3 coding DNA: TGTGCCAGCAGAAAAACAGGGACAGATACGCAGTATTTT.

The CDR3 loop reads CASKSAGPYNEQFF. In DNA, the CDR3 is TGTGCCAGCAAGTCTGCGGGGCCCTACAATGAGCAGTTCTTC. The V call is TRBV11-2, the J call TRBJ2-1; D is possibly TRBD2 (6 bases). This CDR3 region has 14 residues. CDR1 and CDR2 (germline): SGHAT, FQNNGV. V was pared by 7 bases and J by 2 bases, with 12 bases between.

The rearrangement links TRBV5-1 to TRBJ2-7; 7 bases are a match to TRBD1. Germline V CDR1 and CDR2: SGHRS, YFSETQ. V shed 4 bases, J shed 3 bases, and the junction held 10 bases outside the gene matches. CDR3 length: 15 residues. CDR3 coding DNA: TGCGCCAGCAGCCCTTTCGAGGGGGCGCTCTACGAGCAGTACTTC. This codes for CASSPFEGALYEQYF.

The J gene is TRBJ2-3, the V gene TRBV5-1; 12 bases align to TRBD2. Germline V gene data show CDR1 as SGHRS and CDR2 as YFSETQ. Unmatched junction bases numbered 6, after V lost 6 bases and J lost 4 bases. The length of the CDR3 is 15 residues. DNA of the CDR3: TGCGCCAGCACCCGGACTAGCGGGATAGCAGATACGCAGTATTTT. Protein sequence: CASTRTSGIADTQYF.

This chain links TRBV19 with TRBJ2-2, with a tentative D call TRBD2 (5 bases). This CDR3 is 15 amino acids long. Trimming left V 3 bases short and J 7 bases short, with 15 bases between. The V gene's germline CDR1 is LNHDA and CDR2 SQIVND (reference sequence). The DNA for the CDR3 is TGTGCCAGTAGTATGGCACTTACTAGTGGCGGGGAGCTGTTTTTT. This codes for CASSMALTSGGELFF.

The chain uses TRBV11-3 and TRBJ2-3, with 13 nucleotides matching TRBD2. The CDR3 has 17 amino acids. The trim removed 3 bases at V and 5 bases at J, leaving 8 bases unmatched. Germline loops: CDR1 SGHNT, CDR2 YENEEA. The CDR3 sequence: CASSLGLAGRAVDTQYF. The CDR3 bases are TGTGCCAGCAGCTTGGGACTAGCGGGAAGGGCTGTAGATACGCAGTATTTT.

The gene calls are TRBV6-6 and TRBJ2-2; no definite D call. Germline V gene data show CDR1 as MNHNY and CDR2 as SVGAGI (reference sequence). The CDR3 is made up of 14 amino acids. Trimming removed 2 bases at V and 10 bases at J, with 14 bases between. The CDR3 region is CASSYPGGHEELFF. The DNA of the CDR3 is TGTGCCAGCAGTTACCCAGGTGGGCACGAGGAGCTGTTTTTT.

CDR3 sequence: CASGSGRGSGNTIYF. In nucleotides, the CDR3 is TGTGCCAGCGGGTCGGGTAGGGGATCTGGAAACACCATATATTTT. The chain carries TRBV6-5 and TRBJ1-3, with a possible D match to TRBD1 (5 bases). The CDR3 spans 15 residues. Germline V gene sequence: CDR1 MNHEY, CDR2 SVGAGI. V lost 8 bases and J lost 1, with 15 bases in between.

The chain links TRBV7-2 to TRBJ2-1, with 8 bases identical to TRBD2. The CDR3 runs to 16 residues. Looked up from germline, CDR1 is SGHTA and CDR2 is FQGNSA. V was pared by 2 bases and J by 8 bases, with 11 bases of the junction left unmatched. The CDR3 region is CASSLTGLVGVDEQFF. CDR3 nucleotide sequence: TGTGCCAGCAGCTTAACGGGACTAGTAGGTGTCGATGAGCAGTTCTTC.

The rearrangement uses TRBV28 and TRBJ2-7; TRBD2 is a possible D gene (5 bases). Trimming removed 8 bases at V and 3 bases at J, with 14 bases between. Per the germline V gene, CDR1 is MDHEN and CDR2 is SYDVKM. The CDR3 runs to 13 residues. CDR3 sequence reads: CASGQIRDYEQYF. CDR3 nucleotides: TGTGCCAGCGGTCAAATCCGGGACTACGAGCAGTACTTC.

In this sample, this clone turned up a few times. The chain carries TRBV2 and TRBJ2-7; D gene unclear. With 5 bases removed from V and 3 bases from J, the gap between germline ends came to 20 bases. The CDR3 sequence is 16 residues long. Per the germline V gene, CDR1 is SNHLY and CDR2 is FYNNEI. In DNA, the CDR3 is TGTGCCAGCAGTCAACCCCGACTCCTGAATGACTACGAGCAGTACTTC. Its protein product is CASSQPRLLNDYEQYF.

The chain recombines TRBV27 with TRBJ2-1, with D possibly TRBD2 on 6 matching bases. Germline CDR1 reads MNHEY; CDR2 reads SMNVEV (reference sequence). This CDR3 contains 15 residues. Trimming took off 0 bases at V and 5 bases at J, with 11 bases between the two ends. CDR3 coding DNA: TGTGCCAGCAGTTTATCGGCGGGAAGTAACAATGAGCAGTTCTTC. It translates to CASSLSAGSNNEQFF.

A remark on this clone: The junction departs from the called germline gene at one end, perhaps through a read error. The rearrangement uses TRBV13 and TRBJ2-6, with D possibly TRBD1 on 5 matching bases. CDR1 is PRHDT, CDR2 FYEKMQ, per germline (reference sequence). The CDR3 loop spans 15 amino acids. CDR3 amino acids: CASSIRVTGANGLTF. The CDR3 DNA sequence: TGTGCCAGCAGCATCAGGGTCACTGGGGCCAACGGCCTGACTTTC.